This record concerns one T cell receptor beta chain sequence. Its recognized antigen is unknown. No per-base quality is available; no much larger clone lies one base away. The CDR3 regions of human TCRbeta chains were analyzed by immunosequencing. As for the authors' bioinformatics: Repertoire TCRs were checked for matches against a reference library of SARS-CoV-2-specific TCRs that had been generated using the MIRA antigen-specificity platform. Breadth was defined as the fraction of unique TCRs that were SARS-CoV-2-associated. Depth was defined as the fraction of total T cells that were SARS-CoV-2-associated. Each spike-specific TCR was assigned to its reactive spike region and to a CD4 or CD8 class using the MIRA data. Log10-transformed breadth and depth values were compared by one-way ANOVA with Sidak's multiple comparisons tests. TCRdb provides this immuneACCESS table in a form limited to in-frame rearrangements. Some clones are lacking; in checked studies, under half of them reflect an unresolved V gene, and why the rest are absent is not known. V, J and clone size are those of that table, while D and trimming were read from the DNA. The sample records 75,000 to 100,000 clones, 88% of which are singletons. About 2.9% of the sample is in the top ten clones.

The data were taken from a study of T cell responses to AZD1222 COVID-19 vaccine (dated by TCRdb to the early 2020s). Study-wide context: Because spike-specific TCR depth and breadth did not differ between the two schedules, AZD1222 recipients who got a second dose at roughly 4 weeks were pooled with those who got a second dose at roughly 12 weeks. TCR sequencing was performed for fewer than 250 trial participants, of whom roughly 200 were given two doses of AZD1222 and 26 were given two doses of MenACWY control vaccine. Trial participants were enrolled by age into 18-55, 56-69 and 70-plus year subgroups, with 148, 28 and 57 TCR-sequenced participants respectively. Overall study outcomes, separate from this receptor: Nearly half of unique spike-specific TCRs reportedly recognized epitopes outside regions mutated in the B.1.351 and B.1.1.7 variants. Participants were mostly white British, with more females than males. The authors suggested clonal diversity may have been underestimated. A significant rise in spike-specific TCR breadth and depth was observed after two AZD1222 doses relative to day 0 and relative to MenACWY recipients. In the small 56-69-year group, the increase in depth fell short of significance, most likely because of low power. Because no day 14 peak-response samples were available, repertoires were characterized only after the peak T cell response. Vaccine-associated CD4 TCRs spanned the whole spike protein, with dominant responses in regions 160-218 and 743-854. Conclusions about previously exposed vaccinees are limited because only a handful of AZD1222 recipients were SARS-CoV-2 seropositive at baseline.

Per the publication, the time point label means: baseline before first vaccination. The vaccinee samples were drawn from two UK trials, COV001 and COV002, one of which was a single-blind randomized controlled phase 2/3 trial testing AZD1222 (ChAdOx1 nCoV-19) in healthy adults. Trial participant PBMC samples were collected at day 0 and day 28 after the second dose for TCRbeta chain sequencing. V is trimmed back by 7 bases and J by 4 bases, and the junction contains 11 bases that no gene match accounts for. For CDR1 and CDR2, the germline V gene (reference sequence) lists LNHDA and SQIVND. The CDR3 holds 16 amino acids from the cysteine to the phenylalanine. Only the CDR3 region is kept as DNA, spanning 48 bases read in frame from base 1.

This clonotype was obtained from an adult in good health. This specimen was peripheral blood, taken on day 0 of AZD1222 vaccination. The chain is made from TRBV19 and TRBJ1-2, and 11 junction bases match TRBD1. The CDR3 loop reads CASILGTGGSFYGYTF. The nucleotides read TGTGCCAGTATCCTCGGGACAGGGGGAAGCTTCTATGGCTACACCTTC.